This entry lists 17 T cell receptor beta chains sequenced from one sample in a study of blood T cell repertoires in COVID-19. TCRdb's copy holds only in-frame clones and misses some; the assay was immunoSEQ multiplex PCR. The sample has 70,000 to 100,000 clones, 75% to 90% seen once. Specimen: peripheral blood. Receptor source: an elderly man with active or convalescent COVID-19.

The J gene is TRBJ2-7, the V gene TRBV28; D might be TRBD2 (5 bases). The CDR3 is 14 amino acids. The germline gives CDR1 MDHEN, CDR2 SYDVKM. With 6 bases removed from V and 0 bases from J, the gap between germline ends came to 12 bases. CDR3 in amino acids: CASSLQGSSYEQYF. For the CDR3, the DNA is TGTGCCAGCAGCCTTCAAGGGAGCTCCTACGAGCAGTACTTC.

The chain is built from TRBV15 and TRBJ2-1, with 9 bases lining up with TRBD2. The CDR3 has 19 amino acids. V lost 7 bases and J lost 3; bases outside the gene matches: 19. Germline CDR1 and CDR2: LNHNV and YYDKDF (reference sequence). The CDR3 coding sequence is TGTGCCACCAACCCAGGGGGGGTAGCGGGAGCTTCAATCTACAATGAGCAGTTCTTC. This codes for CATNPGGVAGASIYNEQFF.

V usage is TRBV7-2 and J usage is TRBJ2-1; 7 bases map to TRBD2. After removal of 2 bases from V and 6 bases from J, the junction contained 4 bases not matched to a gene. Germline loops: CDR1 SGHTA, CDR2 FQGNSA. The CDR3 covers 14 residues. For the CDR3, the DNA is TGTGCCAGCAGCTTAACCGGGAGGAGCAATGAGCAGTTCTTC. It encodes CASSLTGRSNEQFF.

A few counts support this clone. The chain couples TRBV18 to TRBJ1-2, with 9 bases identical to TRBD1. CDR1 and CDR2 (germline): KGHSH, LQKENI. The CDR3 length is 15 residues. Unmatched junction bases numbered 1, after V lost 2 bases and J lost 0 bases. This CDR3 reads CASSPGQGPNYGYTF. CDR3 DNA sequence: TGTGCCAGCTCACCAGGACAGGGGCCTAACTATGGCTACACCTTC.

V and J are TRBV3-1 (or the pseudogene TRBV3-2) and TRBJ2-7; D might be TRBD1 (6 bases). The CDR3 length is 17 residues. CDR1 and CDR2 from the germline V gene are LGHDT and YNNKEL (reference sequence). V was shortened by 0 bases and J by 0 bases, with 15 bases between the two germline ends. Here the CDR3 reads CASSQDVPGHPSYEQYF. DNA of the CDR3: TGTGCCAGCAGCCAAGATGTGCCGGGACATCCCTCCTACGAGCAGTACTTC.

The gene calls are TRBV11-2 and TRBJ2-5; 10 bases are a match to TRBD1. Trimming removed 2 bases from V and 4 bases from J; junction bases left unmatched: 7. The CDR3 sequence is 16 residues long. Germline V CDR1 and CDR2: SGHAT, FQNNGV. CDR3 bases: TGTGCCAGCAGCTTATATGACAGGGGGCGGAGAGAGACCCAGTACTTC. It codes for CASSLYDRGRRETQYF.

The rearrangement uses TRBV7-2 and TRBJ1-4; tentative D call: TRBD1 (6 bases). V lost 4 bases and J 4 bases, leaving 13 bases between the germline ends. Germline CDR1 and CDR2: SGHTA and FQGNSA. This CDR3 spans 15 amino acids. CDR3 sequence reads: CASSSYRAVNEKLFF. As DNA, the CDR3 is TGTGCCAGCAGCTCATACAGGGCTGTTAATGAAAAACTGTTTTTT.

CDR3 sequence reads: CASSDTSGRPQETQYF. In nucleotides, the CDR3 is TGTGCCAGCAGCGATACTAGCGGGAGGCCCCAAGAGACCCAGTACTTC. The chain employs TRBV7-8 and TRBJ2-5; 12 nucleotides align to TRBD2. J lost 1 base, V lost 5 bases, and 5 bases had no gene match. The CDR3 is 16 residues long. CDR1 is SGHVS, CDR2 FQNEAQ, per germline. Complete variable domain (other parts from reference TRBV7-8 and TRBJ2-5): GAGVSQSPRYKVAKRGQDVALRCDPISGHVSLFWYQQALGQGPEFLTYFQNEAQLDKSGLPSDRFFAERPEGSVSTLKIQRTQQEDSAVYLCASSDTSGRPQETQYFGPGTRLLVL.

The chain links TRBV5-1 to TRBJ1-2; the D gene is possibly TRBD1 (5 bases). The V gene lost 2 bases and the J gene lost 0 bases, with 14 bases spanning the gap. Germline assignment: CDR1 SGHRS and CDR2 YFSETQ. The CDR3 covers 16 residues. The CDR3 DNA sequence: TGCGCCAGCAGCTTCGCCCAGGGAAGGTCTAACTATGGCTACACCTTC. Translating it yields CASSFAQGRSNYGYTF.

The chain links TRBV10-3 to TRBJ2-5; weak D call: TRBD2 (6 bases). V was shortened by 3 bases and J by 1 base, with 9 bases between the two germline ends. The CDR3 sequence is 14 residues long. The germline CDR1 and CDR2 sequences are ENHRY and SYGVKD. The CDR3 protein is CAISDGGFQETQYF. CDR3 DNA: TGTGCCATCAGTGACGGGGGTTTCCAAGAGACCCAGTACTTC.

This clone was seen more than once but under ten times. The rearrangement joins TRBV19 to TRBJ1-2; tentative D call: TRBD1 (6 bases). The CDR3 is made up of 14 amino acids. With 3 bases removed from V and 4 bases from J, the gap between germline ends came to 12 bases. Germline V gene sequence: CDR1 LNHDA, CDR2 SQIVND (reference sequence). CDR3 residues: CASSMRQEVYGYTF. CDR3 nucleotide sequence: TGTGCCAGTAGTATGCGACAGGAGGTCTATGGCTACACCTTC.

The chain couples TRBV7-2 to TRBJ2-7; 7 nucleotides match TRBD1. The CDR3 totals 15 residues. Germline V gene data show CDR1 as SGHTA and CDR2 as FQGNSA. Trimming removed 1 base from V and 2 bases from J; junction bases left unmatched: 5. CDR3 residues: CASSLDRGPTYEQYF. In DNA form, the CDR3 reads TGTGCCAGCAGCTTAGACAGGGGCCCAACCTACGAGCAGTACTTC.

V gene TRBV4-1 combines with J gene TRBJ2-5; the match to TRBD2 covers 7 bases. V dropped 0 bases and J dropped 5; count of bases not matched to a gene: 15. This CDR3 comprises 18 residues. CDR1 is MGHRA, CDR2 YSYEKL, per germline. DNA for the CDR3: TGCGCCAGCAGCCAAGAACCCTTTGGGGCGGGAGTCGGGGAGACCCAGTACTTC. Translating it yields CASSQEPFGAGVGETQYF.

The sample holds a few counts of this clone. The chain employs TRBV7-2 and TRBJ1-2, with 11 bases that match TRBD1. The J segment lost 4 bases and the V segment lost 3 bases, leaving 4 bases of the junction unmatched. Germline CDR1 and CDR2: SGHTA and FQGNSA. There are 15 residues in the CDR3. CDR3 sequence: CASSFRGTGGYGYTF. The CDR3 nucleotides read TGTGCCAGCAGCTTTAGGGGGACAGGGGGCTATGGCTACACCTTC.

J is TRBJ2-6 and V is TRBV6-6; a weak D match, TRBD1 (6 bases). Germline loops: CDR1 MNHNY, CDR2 SVGAGI (reference sequence). Trimming shortened V by 5 bases and J by 0 bases, and 14 bases separated the two germline ends. The CDR3 covers 17 residues. The CDR3 DNA reads TGTGCCAGCAGTCCTCAGACAGGCCACTCTGGGGCCAACGTCCTGACTTTC. It is translated as CASSPQTGHSGANVLTF.

The chain is built from TRBV28 and TRBJ2-7; maybe TRBD2 (6 bases). From germline, CDR1 is MDHEN and CDR2 SYDVKM. Trimming took off 5 bases at V and 5 bases at J, with 10 bases between the two ends. The length of the CDR3 is 12 residues. The CDR3 DNA is TGTGCCAGCAGTGGAGGGTACAACGAGCAGTACTTC. This translates into CASSGGYNEQYF.

This chain links TRBV29-1 with TRBJ2-1; a weak D match, TRBD1 (6 bases). Germline values: CDR1 SQVTM, CDR2 ANQGSEA. The V and J ends lost 8 bases and 6 bases respectively, with 20 bases between them. The CDR3 runs 14 residues. CDR3: CSSSRDTLGNEQFF. The DNA of the CDR3 is TGCAGCTCCTCCCGGGACACCCTAGGCAATGAGCAGTTCTTC.